This TCR beta chain was identified in a study of cytomegalovirus exposure and HLA in healthy donors. Trimming cost V 5 bases and J 7 bases, with 11 bases left between them. CDR3 length equals 11 residues. Germline assignment: CDR1 DFQATT and CDR2 SNEGSKA (reference sequence). As regards this clone: Its antigen is undetermined.

The primer mix had 60 Vbeta and 13 Jbeta primers. The assay was immunoSEQ multiplex PCR, and TCRdb's table has in-frame clones only and misses some. The repertoire holds roughly 150,000 clones, over 60% seen once, with 2.5% to 3.5% in the top ten. Study-wide findings and caveats: Some highly shared sequence variants likely arose as a pipeline artifact. Through in vitro validation, a few CMV-associated chains were shown to be specific for CMV antigens. The sole available immune exposure information was CMV serostatus. According to reports, the classifier identified cytomegalovirus status with high specificity and sensitivity.

Sequenced material: PBMCs. This receptor was taken from a woman between 25 and 40 years old in good health and CMV-seropositive. The chain employs TRBV20-1 and TRBJ1-2; D is possibly TRBD1 (6 bases). The CDR3 loop reads CSAPQGSGYTF. DNA of the CDR3: TGCAGTGCTCCACAGGGCAGTGGCTACACCTTC.